What follows are 29 T cell receptor beta chains derived from one specimen sequenced in a study of CD8+ T cells in alopecia areata. As the sequencing template, cDNA was produced by extracting RNA and reverse transcribing it. TCRdb's table, derived via immunoSEQ multiplex PCR, lists solely in-frame clones and lacks some. The sample is made up of 90,000 to 130,000 clones, none counted only once. Input material: lesional skin. These receptors originate from a C3H/HeJ mouse with alopecia areata. These mice share the MHC haplotype H2-k.

Regarding this clone: Mouse gene names and germline throughout. The read halts 4 residues ahead of the CDR3 end, with the missing end drawn from the germline J gene. The genes are TRBV13-3 and TRBJ2-1; 11 bases fit TRBD2. With 3 bases clipped from V and 5 bases from J, the junction kept 4 bases outside the gene matches. Per the germline V gene, CDR1 is NNHDY and CDR2 is SYVADS. CDR3 length: 15 amino acids. CDR3 DNA (partial): TGTGCCAGCAGTGGAACTGGGGGGGCCCATGCT. It translates to CASSGTGGAHA. The complete CDR3 sequence is CASSGTGGAHAEQFF.

This clone was detected a few times. Genes here carry mouse names. The read gets to within 4 residues of the CDR3 end, and the germline J gene fills in the rest. The chain is built from TRBV1 and TRBJ2-3; TRBD2 aligns across 8 bases. This CDR3 is built from 15 residues. Trimming at V came to 6 bases and at J to 1 base, leaving 6 bases not matched to a gene. Looked up from germline, CDR1 is NSQYPW and CDR2 is LRSPGD (reference sequence). CDR3 amino acids: CTCRRLGGGAETLYF. CDR3 DNA, as far as it was read: TGCACCTGCAGACGTCTGGGGGGTGGTGCAGAA.

This clone was counted between two and nine times. The genes and germline here are from mouse. The read stops 4 residues short of the end of the CDR3; the missing end is completed from the germline J gene. The rearrangement uses TRBV13-3 and TRBJ2-4; D may be TRBD1 (6 bases). This CDR3 contains 15 residues. CDR1 NNHDY and CDR2 SYVADS come from the germline V gene. Trimming left V 0 bases short and J 2 bases short, with 10 bases between. CDR3 DNA, as far as it was read: TGTGCCAGCAGTGATGTCGGGGACAATCAAAAC. It encodes CASSDVGDNQN. Given in full, the CDR3 is CASSDVGDNQNTLYF.

To note about this clone: Gene names refer to mouse genes. The CDR3 end falls 4 residues outside the read, so it is completed with the germline J gene. This chain connects TRBV19 to TRBJ2-1; 8 bases are a match to TRBD2. CDR3 length: 15 residues. J was trimmed by 1 base and V by 4 bases; bases with no gene match: 4. The germline V gene has CDR1 FNHDT and CDR2 SITEND (reference sequence). CDR3 bases read: TGTGCCAGCAGTTTCTACTGGGGGAACTATGCT. Translated: CASSFYWGNYA. In full, the CDR3 reads CASSFYWGNYAEQFF.

Note on this clone: The TCRdb protein and the DNA translation do not line up at residue 12; the protein shown here was made by translating the DNA. The genes and germline here are from mouse. The DNA read from the CDR3 is TGTGCCAGCAGTGAAACAAAACCTTCTGGAAATACG. Amino acids: CASSETKPSGNT. The whole CDR3 protein reads CASSETKPSGNTLYF. This chain uses TRBV13-3 with TRBJ1-3; no firm D call. The CDR3 goes on 3 residues after the read ends, and that part is filled in from the germline J gene. Trimming stripped 2 bases from V and 0 bases from J, with 9 bases between. In germline, CDR1 is NNHDY, CDR2 SYVADS. The CDR3 contains 15 residues.

In its sample, this clone was seen a few times. Germline and genes here are mouse. The CDR3 end falls 4 residues outside the read, so it is completed with the germline J gene. The chain links TRBV1 to TRBJ2-5, with 8 nucleotides matching TRBD1. The CDR3 has 15 amino acids. Germline V lookup: CDR1 NSQYPW, CDR2 LRSPGD (reference sequence). The CDR3 sequence: CTCSADLRGRDTQYF. The sequenced CDR3 bases are TGCACCTGCAGTGCAGATCTCAGGGGGCGCGAC.

Worth noting for this clone: Genes here carry mouse names. Read sequence stops 4 residues before the CDR3 end, and the germline J gene provides the missing end. This chain links TRBV13-3 with TRBJ2-1; TRBD2 matches 12 bases. This CDR3 spans 15 amino acids. Per germline, CDR1 NNHDY and CDR2 SYVADS. CDR3 DNA, as far as it was read: TGTGCCAGCAGTTCTGACTGGGGGGGCGTGACT. Translation: CASSSDWGGVT. Given in full, the CDR3 is CASSSDWGGVTEQFF.

This clone was detected a few times. Gene names and germline match the mouse. Read data end 4 residues before the CDR3 end; the end is taken from the germline J gene. The V and J genes are TRBV13-3 and TRBJ2-4, with D possibly matching TRBD1 (6 bases). This CDR3 has 13 residues. The germline V gene encodes CDR1 NNHDY and CDR2 SYVADS. The sequenced part of the CDR3 DNA is TGTGCCAGCAGTGATAGTCAGGGGAAC. Amino acids: CASSDSQGN. The entire CDR3 sequence reads CASSDSQGNTLYF.

Remarks on this clone: The gene symbols are mouse symbols. The DNA ends 4 residues before the CDR3 does, and the rest of the CDR3 is filled in from the germline J gene. V and J are TRBV13-1 and TRBJ1-1; TRBD1 agrees at 8 bases. V trimming: 4 bases; J trimming: 0 bases; junction bases outside the gene matches: 5. The CDR3 loop spans 15 amino acids. Germline CDR1 reads NSHNY; CDR2 reads SYGAGN. The DNA read from the CDR3 is TGTGCCAGCAGTCCATCGACAGGGGCAAACACA. Its translation is CASSPSTGANT. The whole CDR3 protein is CASSPSTGANTEVFF.

This clone was observed at least ten times. The gene symbols are mouse symbols. The CDR3 end is not reached by the read, which stops 4 residues before it; the germline J gene fills it in. V gene TRBV13-3 combines with J gene TRBJ2-3; 11 bases map to TRBD2. CDR3 length: 15 amino acids. Germline V gene data show CDR1 as NNHDY and CDR2 as SYVADS. The trim removed 1 base at V and 4 bases at J, leaving 2 bases unmatched. The part of the CDR3 DNA that was read is TGTGCCAGCAGTGATACTGGGGGGGCGCCAGAA. It encodes CASSDTGGAPE. The CDR3 in full is CASSDTGGAPETLYF.

This clone was detected ten times or more. Genes and germline are mouse. The read gets to within 4 residues of the CDR3 end, and the germline J gene fills in the rest. The chain has TRBV13-3 and TRBJ1-2, with 9 bases fitting TRBD1. Germline CDR1 and CDR2: NNHDY and SYVADS. This CDR3 comprises 14 residues. V shed 4 bases, J shed 4 bases, and the junction held 5 bases outside the gene matches. The covered CDR3 bases are TGTGCCAGCAGTTGGGACAGGGAGAGCTCC. The encoded protein is CASSWDRESS. The whole CDR3 is CASSWDRESSDYTF.

Turning to this clone: Gene names denote mouse genes. The read stops 4 residues short of the end of the CDR3; the missing end is completed from the germline J gene. J is TRBJ2-4 and V is TRBV13-3; 7 bases match TRBD2. J gave up 0 bases and V 3 bases, and 4 bases lay outside the gene matches. The CDR3 totals 15 residues. CDR1 is NNHDY and CDR2 is SYVADS in the germline V gene. The CDR3 bases that were read are TGTGCCAGCAGTGGACTGGGTCCTAGTCAAAAC. Translating it yields CASSGLGPSQN. The entire CDR3 protein reads CASSGLGPSQNTLYF.

A remark on this clone: Gene names refer to mouse genes. Read sequence stops 4 residues before the CDR3 end, and the germline J gene provides the missing end. This sequence joins TRBV17 and TRBJ2-3; 8 bases line up with TRBD2. V shed 0 bases, J shed 0 bases, and the junction held 2 bases outside the gene matches. The germline gives CDR1 MNHDT, CDR2 YYDKIL. The length of the CDR3 is 16 residues. CDR3 bases read: TGTGCTAGCAGTAGAGAACTGGGGGTTAGTGCAGAA. Translated: CASSRELGVSAE. The entire CDR3 is CASSRELGVSAETLYF.

This clone has more than one count but fewer than ten. Genes here carry mouse names. The DNA ends 4 residues before the CDR3 does, and the rest of the CDR3 is filled in from the germline J gene. J is TRBJ2-1 and V is TRBV1, with TRBD2 matching 11 bases. Looked up from germline, CDR1 is NSQYPW and CDR2 is LRSPGD (reference sequence). This CDR3 is 15 amino acids long. Unmatched junction bases numbered 2, after V lost 6 bases and J lost 1 base. This CDR3 reads CTCRTGGENYAEQFF. The sequenced part of the CDR3 DNA is TGCACCTGCAGGACTGGGGGGGAGAACTATGCT.

As for this clone: Mouse germline and gene names are used. The read finishes 4 residues shy of the CDR3 end, and the germline J gene is used to complete it. The J gene is TRBJ2-7, the V gene TRBV1, with TRBD2 identical over 7 bases. The CDR3 runs 14 residues. Trimming took 5 bases from V and 2 from J; bases not matched to a gene: 6. Germline values: CDR1 NSQYPW, CDR2 LRSPGD (reference sequence). The sequenced CDR3 bases are TGCACCTGCAGTTCGGGGGGGGTCCCCTAT. Translated: CTCSSGGVPY. The full CDR3 is CTCSSGGVPYEQYF. The full variable domain, with the rest looked up from reference TRBV1 and TRBJ2-7, is VTLLEQNPRWRLVPRGQAVNLRCILKNSQYPWMSWYQQDLQKQLQWLFTLRSPGDKEVKSLPGADYLATRVTDTELRLQVANMSQGRTLYCTCSSGGVPYEQYFGPGTRLTVL.

This clone was observed a handful of times. Gene names are the mouse ones. The read comes to an end 4 residues before the CDR3 does, leaving the germline J gene to fill in the end. The chain employs TRBV13-1 and TRBJ2-7; TRBD2 matches at 7 bases. Germline values: CDR1 NSHNY, CDR2 SYGAGN. The CDR3 is 13 amino acids. The CDR3 sequence is CASSDLTGYEQYF. The sequenced CDR3 bases are TGTGCCAGCAGTGATCTGACTGGGTAT.

Note on this clone: The listed genes are named as in mouse. The read ends 4 residues before the CDR3 terminus; that terminus is restored from the germline J gene. V gene TRBV19 combines with J gene TRBJ2-5; TRBD2 matches 13 bases. The germline gives CDR1 FNHDT, CDR2 SITEND (reference sequence). The length of the CDR3 is 17 residues. The junction had 3 bases not matched to a gene; V was cut back by 0 bases and J by 2 bases. Incomplete CDR3 DNA: TGTGCCAGCAGTATAGAGGGACTGGGGGGGTCCCAAGAC. Translated: CASSIEGLGGSQD. The full CDR3 is CASSIEGLGGSQDTQYF.

This clone was recorded many times. DNA and listed protein disagree at residue 11, so the protein shown here was translated from the DNA. Mouse gene names apply. The read comes to an end 3 residues before the CDR3 does, leaving the germline J gene to fill in the end. V usage is TRBV13-3 and J usage is TRBJ1-6; D gene unclear. TRBJ1-6 is flagged as an ORF with uncertain function. With 1 base removed from V and 9 bases from J, the gap between germline ends came to 11 bases. CDR1 is NNHDY, CDR2 SYVADS, per germline. This CDR3 comprises 14 residues. This chain's CDR3 is CASSDWGMGSPLYF. The DNA read from the CDR3 is TGTGCCAGCAGTGATTGGGGAATGGGTTCGCCC.

This clone was counted between two and nine times. Germline and genes here are mouse. Read coverage stops 4 residues before the CDR3 terminus; the germline J gene supplies the remainder. The V and J genes are TRBV17 and TRBJ1-2; D might be TRBD1 (6 bases). V dropped 3 bases and J dropped 4 bases, with 15 bases sitting between them. This CDR3 is built from 15 residues. The germline V gene has CDR1 MNHDT and CDR2 YYDKIL. Here the CDR3 reads CASSSRQGKGSDYTF. The covered CDR3 bases are TGTGCTAGCAGTAGTCGGCAGGGGAAGGGCTCC.

Details on this clone: Genes and germline come from the mouse. The CDR3 extends 4 residues past the end of the read, so its final part is completed from the germline J gene. The chain is built from TRBV1 and TRBJ2-1; 10 positions agree with TRBD1. The J segment lost 0 bases and the V segment lost 7 bases, leaving 9 bases of the junction unmatched. In germline, CDR1 is NSQYPW, CDR2 LRSPGD (reference sequence). The CDR3 consists of 17 residues. CDR3 residues: CTCTTGGALGNYAEQFF. Incomplete CDR3 DNA: TGCACCTGCACGACAGGGGGCGCCCTGGGTAACTATGCT.

This clone turned up a few times. TCRdb's protein sequence differs at residue 11 from the translated DNA; the protein presented here follows the DNA. Mouse gene names and germline throughout. The CDR3 end lies 3 residues beyond the end of the read and is filled in from the germline J gene. V gene TRBV13-1 combines with J gene TRBJ1-6; 7 positions match TRBD1. Being an ORF, TRBJ1-6 has a function that is uncertain. The CDR3 is 14 amino acids. Unmatched junction bases numbered 7, after V lost 7 bases and J lost 6 bases. CDR1 NSHNY and CDR2 SYGAGN come from the germline V gene. The sequenced part of the CDR3 DNA is TGTGCCAGCGCCTTCGGGACAGTTAATTCGCCC. This gives the protein CASAFGTVNSP. The full CDR3 protein reads CASAFGTVNSPLYF.

This clone was counted ten times or more. Here the gene names and germline are mouse. Coverage ceases 4 residues before the CDR3 finishes, and the germline J gene fills in the end. The chain is built from TRBV13-3 and TRBJ2-1, with TRBD2 matching over 8 bases. CDR1 and CDR2 from the germline V gene are NNHDY and SYVADS. This CDR3 has 15 residues. J lost 3 bases, V lost 5 bases, and 7 bases had no gene match. Here the CDR3 reads CASSVDWGLYAEQFF. The covered CDR3 bases are TGTGCCAGCAGCGTAGACTGGGGCCTCTATGCT.

A few counts support this clone. Germline and genes here are mouse. The read terminates 4 residues before the CDR3 end, so the remaining end is supplied by the germline J gene. The V gene is TRBV13-3, the J gene TRBJ2-2, with no clear D. The V gene lost 5 bases and the J gene lost 1 base, with 9 bases spanning the gap. CDR3 length equals 14 residues. Germline lookup yields CDR1 NNHDY and CDR2 SYVADS. The DNA read from the CDR3 is TGTGCCAGCAGCCGACACCAAAACACCGGG. Translation gives CASSRHQNTG. The CDR3 as a whole reads CASSRHQNTGQLYF.

This clone was detected only a few times. The gene names here belong to mouse. The CDR3 extends 4 residues past the end of the read, so its final part is completed from the germline J gene. The genes are TRBV14 and TRBJ2-3, with TRBD2 matching over 7 bases. The CDR3 runs to 15 residues. The V segment lost 2 bases and the J segment 0 bases; nucleotides outside the gene matches: 3. Germline V gene data show CDR1 as SGHDT and CDR2 as FRDEAV. The CDR3 region is CASSLGGRSAETLYF. Partial CDR3 DNA: TGTGCCAGCAGTTTGGGGGGGAGGAGTGCAGAA.

Notes on this clone: Gene names and germline match the mouse. Read data end 4 residues before the CDR3 end; the end is taken from the germline J gene. This specimen includes other DNA sequences encoding the same CDR3. The V gene is TRBV19, the J gene TRBJ2-1, with 8 bases aligning to TRBD2. Germline V gives CDR1 FNHDT, CDR2 SITEND (reference sequence). This CDR3 contains 14 residues. The junction had 2 bases not matched to a gene; V was cut back by 1 base and J by 5 bases. The part of the CDR3 DNA that was read is TGTGCCAGCAGTATACGCTGGGGGGATGCT. Its protein is CASSIRWGDA. The CDR3 reads in full as CASSIRWGDAEQFF. The full variable domain, its missing parts supplied by reference TRBV19 and TRBJ2-1, is GGIITQTPKFLIGQEGQKLTLKCQQNFNHDTMYWYRQDSGKGLRLIYYSITENDLQKGDLSEGYDASREKKSSFSLTVTSAQKNEMAVFLCASSIRWGDAEQFFGPGTRLTVL.

Notes on this clone: Gene names refer to mouse genes. The CDR3 end lies 4 residues beyond the end of the read and is filled in from the germline J gene. The gene calls are TRBV1 and TRBJ2-7; 13 nucleotides line up with TRBD2. The CDR3 contains 14 residues. Germline V gives CDR1 NSQYPW, CDR2 LRSPGD (reference sequence). V lost 8 bases and J lost 0; bases outside the gene matches: 1. The CDR3 loop is CTCGTGGVSYEQYF. The sequenced part of the CDR3 DNA is TGCACCTGCGGGACTGGGGGGGTCTCCTAT.

This clone was observed a handful of times. The gene names given are mouse names. With the read ending 4 residues before the CDR3 end, the germline J gene is used to fill in that end. This rearrangement joins TRBV13-3 to TRBJ2-2; D call uncertain. The CDR3 covers 15 residues. V lost 0 bases, J lost 1 base, and 7 bases lay in between. Per germline, CDR1 NNHDY and CDR2 SYVADS. The CDR3 spells CASSDALRNTGQLYF. CDR3 DNA, as far as it was read: TGTGCCAGCAGTGATGCATTAAGAAACACCGGG.

A note on this clone: Gene names denote mouse genes. The read halts 4 residues ahead of the CDR3 end, with the missing end drawn from the germline J gene. This chain connects TRBV13-1 to TRBJ1-4; D unclear. The CDR3 is 16 amino acids. V dropped 2 bases and J dropped 0 bases, with 11 bases sitting between them. Per the germline V gene, CDR1 is NSHNY and CDR2 is SYGAGN. The DNA read from the CDR3 is TGTGCCAGCAGTGAACCAGGAGAAATTTCCAACGAA. Protein sequence: CASSEPGEISNE. The entire CDR3 protein reads CASSEPGEISNERLFF.

A few counts support this clone. Gene names refer to mouse genes. The missing CDR3 end, 4 residues past where the read stops, is filled in from the germline J gene. The chain joins TRBV13-1 to TRBJ1-4; no reliable D call. In germline, CDR1 is NSHNY, CDR2 SYGAGN. Trimming shortened V by 7 bases and J by 4 bases, and 8 bases separated the two germline ends. The CDR3 is 12 residues long. Partial CDR3 DNA: TGTGCCAGCCTGGGCGACAACGAA. Its translation: CASLGDNE. The CDR3 in its entirety is CASLGDNERLFF.